This record concerns one T cell receptor (beta chain) sequence. The target of this receptor is not known. Per-nucleotide qualities are absent, and no much larger clonotype sits a single base away. The data were taken from a study of shared clonotypes between healthy human individuals (dated by TCRdb to 2020 to 2021). Describing the broader study: A few men and two women, aged 18 to 49 years, made up the cohort. To estimate repertoire size and how much clonotype sharing occurs between individuals, the study deeply sequenced the blood TCR repertoires of several healthy adults. Different laboratories and diverse techniques were used to prepare libraries and sequence TCR repertoires, to increase sequencing depth and limit assay-specific biases. Between about 0.85 and 10 billion PBMCs per donor were obtained by leukapheresis.

Trimmed from V: 6 bases; trimmed from J: 8 bases; junction bases lacking a gene match: 12. The germline V gene encodes CDR1 MNHEY and CDR2 SMNVEV (reference sequence). The CDR3 holds 14 amino acids from the cysteine to the phenylalanine. CDR3 DNA is the only sequence kept; it has 42 bases, read in frame from the first base. The donors were healthy, HIV-negative adults who had no recently reported acute infections or vaccinations. Every donor was a Caucasian adult residing in Nashville, Tennessee, USA. For unsorted samples, approximately 84 million PBMCs were counted, and genomic DNA was extracted using the QIAamp DNA Blood Mini kit. After blood collection by leukapheresis, PBMCs were isolated using Ficoll-Histopaque density gradient centrifugation and then cryopreserved in the vapor phase of liquid nitrogen. Study-level results and caveats: Sampling was restricted to blood, and TCR repertoires in tissue are likely to differ from TCR repertoires in blood. Based on pairwise subsampling, the degree of clonotype sharing among donors was expected to be affected by sequencing depth. The genetic and exposure-history diversity represented was limited by the small number of donors.

Using the deep immunoSEQ assay, multiplex PCR amplified TCR CDR3 regions from genomic DNA. Genomic DNA extracted from each cell subset was distributed evenly over all wells of several immunoSEQ 96-well plates, and each plate served as one replicate. For unsorted PBMC, each replicate PCR was loaded with approximately 0.3 ug genomic DNA, equivalent to roughly 31,000 T cell genomes. Ten immunoSEQ deep assay plates were used to sequence the unsorted PBMC genomic DNA. Purified libraries were quantified with a Qubit 3.0 fluorometer, sized on a Bioanalyzer 2100, and re-quantified with the KAPA Library Quantification kit. Every immunoSEQ 96-well plate was sequenced on a separate single-read 150-cycle Illumina NextSeq 550 flow cell. Processing in the source paper ran as follows. Because only junctional sequences without quality scores were contained in the immunoSEQ output, filtering matching that applied to full-length reads could not be performed. Sequences were annotated with PyIR, a Python wrapper for IgBLAST v1.9, and V/J genes and CDR3 were assigned using IMGT germline references. Reads with weak V/J assignments (E-value above 1e-6), missing CDR3, stop codons, out-of-frame junctions, or ambiguous translated residues were removed. V3J clonotypes were defined as sequences sharing the same inferred V gene, J gene, and CDR3 amino acid sequence. Percentage overlap between repertoires was computed as shared unique clonotypes divided by the size of the smaller repertoire. Repertoire richness was assessed with RTK rarefaction, the Chao1 estimator, and Recon v2.1 estimates of unobserved clonotypes. TCRdb retrieved this table from immuneACCESS and kept in-frame rearrangements only. Not all clones are present; in checked studies, unresolved V genes account for under half, and no reason is known for the remainder. The V and J calls and clone size are taken from that table; D and trimming were inferred from the DNA. The sample table records about 480,000 clones; approximately 79% of these occur just once. The top ten constitute approximately 12% of the sample.

The sequence joins TRBV27 to TRBJ1-2, and 7 junctional nucleotides match TRBD1. Sequencing used PBMCs. The source is a woman aged 40 to 50 in good health. Some clones in this sample may be carry-over from other donors' samples. CDR3 region: CASSPDRQGVGYTF. The bases are TGTGCCAGCAGCCCAGACAGGCAGGGGGTGGGCTACACCTTC.